This T cell receptor (beta chain) was recorded in a study of beta chain features in type 1 diabetes. Based on CD45RO/CCR7/CD25/CD127/CD95/CD27, CD4+ regulatory, stem cell-like memory, naive and central memory cells were sorted. Expressed TCRB transcripts were sequenced because the entire RNA isolate underwent reverse transcription. Clones were read by immunoSEQ multiplex PCR, and TCRdb kept only the in-frame ones, dropping some. The table has 400,000 to 600,000 clones, 30% seen once. Germline CDR1 reads SQVTM; CDR2 reads ANQGSEA. The CDR3 runs to 9 residues. The V end lost 3 bases, the J end lost 8 bases, and 4 bases lay between the germline ends.

This clonotype was sampled from a man in his late teens or twenties in good health. The specimen sequenced was naive CD4+ T cells from blood. The V and J genes are TRBV29-1 and TRBJ1-2, with D hard to call. CDR3 in DNA: TGCAGCGTTGATAAAGGCTACACCTTC. This translates into CSVDKGYTF.